The 21 T cell receptor beta chains listed next were all sequenced from one sample in a study of CD8+ T cells in alopecia areata listed by TCRdb under 2018. Receptors were amplified or captured by the immunoSEQ multiplex PCR assay. For TCR sequencing, RNA was extracted from every sample and reverse transcribed into cDNA to serve as template. Not all clones reach the TCRdb copy of this immuneACCESS table, which keeps in-frame sequences only. Checked studies attribute under half of the gap to unresolved V genes and leave the rest unexplained. The sample yields over 150,000 clones; 59% were counted once. Roughly 14% of the sample goes to the ten largest clones. The time point label of this sample denotes: baseline before oral tofacitinib. The sequenced sample was CD4+ T cells sorted from blood, obtained at week 0. The source is a human donor with alopecia areata.

The chain carries TRBV5-5 and TRBJ1-2; D remains ambiguous. V was pared by 0 bases and J by 4 bases, with 7 bases between. The CDR3 contains 13 residues. The germline V gene encodes CDR1 SGHKS and CDR2 YYEKEE (reference sequence). The CDR3, as DNA: TGTGCCAGCAGCTTGGGGAATTTCTATGGCTACACCTTC. Translation: CASSLGNFYGYTF.

This clone appeared a few times. The chain uses TRBV28 and TRBJ2-5, with D perhaps matching TRBD2 (5 bases). This CDR3 comprises 15 residues. Germline CDR1 is MDHEN and CDR2 is SYDVKM. Trimming took off 6 bases at V and 5 bases at J, with 19 bases between the two ends. The CDR3 DNA is TGTGCCAGCAGCCCGCTTGGTGGCGGGCCCGAGACCCAGTACTTC. It translates to CASSPLGGGPETQYF.

The CDR3 spells CSVGKNTGELFF. The CDR3 DNA reads as TGCAGCGTTGGAAAAAACACCGGGGAGCTGTTTTTT. The chain uses TRBV29-1 and TRBJ2-2; no definite D call. CDR1 and CDR2 (germline): SQVTM, ANQGSEA. V dropped 4 bases and J dropped 2 bases, with 5 bases sitting between them. This CDR3 comprises 12 residues.

This clone was observed a handful of times. The V gene is TRBV7-8, the J gene TRBJ2-1, with TRBD2 matching over 10 bases. Per the germline V gene, CDR1 is SGHVS and CDR2 is FQNEAQ. Trimming at V came to 2 bases and at J to 6 bases, leaving 10 bases not matched to a gene. CDR3 size: 17 residues. In DNA, the CDR3 is TGTGCCAGCAGCTTAACAGAGAGCGGGGGGGCCCTCAATGAGCAGTTCTTC. It codes for CASSLTESGGALNEQFF. The full variable domain, completed using reference TRBV7-8 and TRBJ2-1, is GAGVSQSPRYKVAKRGQDVALRCDPISGHVSLFWYQQALGQGPEFLTYFQNEAQLDKSGLPSDRFFAERPEGSVSTLKIQRTQQEDSAVYLCASSLTESGGALNEQFFGPGTRLTVL.

The V call is TRBV7-9, the J call TRBJ2-5, with D perhaps assigned TRBD1 or TRBD2 (5 bases each). Germline V gives CDR1 SEHNR, CDR2 FQNEAQ (reference sequence). This CDR3 comprises 16 residues. V was pared by 1 base and J by 3 bases, with 15 bases between. In nucleotides, the CDR3 is TGTGCCAGCAGCTTAGAAGATTGGGGACGAAAAGAGACCCAGTACTTC. It yields the protein CASSLEDWGRKETQYF.

This chain uses TRBV5-1 with TRBJ2-6, with 12 nucleotides matching TRBD1. From germline, CDR1 is SGHRS and CDR2 YFSETQ. With V trimmed by 3 bases and J by 8 bases, 9 bases remained unmatched. The CDR3 has 17 amino acids. The CDR3 nucleotides read TGCGCCAGCAGCTCGACGGGACAGGGGGCTGGAACCAACGTCCTGACTTTC. Its protein product is CASSSTGQGAGTNVLTF.

CDR3 in amino acids: CASSQDEGAIQYF. The DNA for the CDR3 is TGTGCCAGCAGCCAAGATGAGGGGGCCATACAGTATTTT. The chain has TRBV4-2 and TRBJ2-3; 7 nucleotides match TRBD1. CDR1 LGHNA and CDR2 YNFKEQ come from the germline V gene. V dropped 0 bases and J dropped 12; count of bases not matched to a gene: 6. The CDR3 is 13 residues long.

The table lists this clone with a few counts. The gene calls are TRBV20-1 and TRBJ1-2; D not certain. This CDR3 has 11 residues. Germline V CDR1 and CDR2: DFQATT, SNEGSKA (reference sequence). V was shortened by 4 bases and J by 5 bases, with 8 bases between the two germline ends. Here the CDR3 DNA reads TGCAGTGCTATCCTCAATTATGGCTACACCTTC. Amino acid sequence: CSAILNYGYTF.

This clone occurred a few times. This chain uses TRBV7-2 with TRBJ1-1; D uncertain. Germline V gives CDR1 SGHTA, CDR2 FQGNSA. Trimming took off 3 bases at V and 5 bases at J, with 13 bases between the two ends. This CDR3 has 14 residues. CDR3 in DNA: TGTGCCAGCAGCTTGACCTCAGGTCTTACTGAAGCTTTCTTT. The encoded protein is CASSLTSGLTEAFF.

CDR3 sequence reads: CASSPTGRVYGYTF. The CDR3 DNA is TGTGCCAGCAGCCCCACTGGAAGGGTATATGGCTACACCTTC. The rearrangement uses TRBV7-2 and TRBJ1-2; D is undetermined. Trimming took 5 bases from V and 5 from J, leaving 15 bases between them. This CDR3 is 14 amino acids long. Germline V gene data show CDR1 as SGHTA and CDR2 as FQGNSA.

This chain joins TRBV9 and TRBJ1-1; a weak D match, TRBD1 (5 bases). Germline-derived CDR1 and CDR2 are SGDLS and YYNGEE. V lost 0 bases, J lost 0 bases, and 9 bases lay in between. The CDR3 loop spans 15 amino acids. CDR3 in amino acids: CASSVDGGLNTEAFF. DNA for the CDR3: TGTGCCAGCAGCGTAGATGGGGGACTGAACACTGAAGCTTTCTTT.

The chain joins TRBV4-1 to TRBJ1-5; D remains unclear. Germline V gene sequence: CDR1 MGHRA, CDR2 YSYEKL. The V gene lost 4 bases and the J gene lost 6 bases, with 10 bases spanning the gap. The CDR3 runs 13 residues. The CDR3 DNA reads as TGCGCCAGCAGCCCCTTGGAGGGTCAGCCCCAGCATTTT. Its translation is CASSPLEGQPQHF.

This chain links TRBV2 with TRBJ2-5; D assignment may be TRBD1 or TRBD2 (5 bases each). The length of the CDR3 is 13 residues. The germline V gene encodes CDR1 SNHLY and CDR2 FYNNEI. V was clipped by 5 bases and J by 9 bases, with 16 bases between them. Here the CDR3 reads CASSPGTPLAQYF. CDR3 bases: TGTGCCAGCAGTCCCGGGACCCCCTTGGCCCAGTACTTC.

The rearrangement uses TRBV2 and TRBJ2-1, with TRBD1 matching over 12 bases. The CDR3 consists of 15 residues. Germline V gives CDR1 SNHLY, CDR2 FYNNEI. The ends lost 7 bases at V and 8 bases at J; junction bases unmatched: 9. The CDR3 region has the DNA TGTGCCAGCACTCGCGGGACAGGGGGCTTGGATGAGCAGTTCTTC. It encodes CASTRGTGGLDEQFF.

The chain carries TRBV30 and TRBJ1-4, with a weak D call TRBD1 (5 bases). The CDR3 loop spans 15 amino acids. V lost 2 bases and J 4 bases, leaving 14 bases between the germline ends. Germline V gene sequence: CDR1 GTSNPN, CDR2 SVGIG (reference sequence). CDR3 amino acids: CAWSPQSTVNEKLFF. The CDR3 DNA is TGTGCCTGGAGTCCCCAATCGACAGTTAATGAAAAACTGTTTTTT.

CDR3 DNA sequence: TGCGCCAGCAGCACGACCGGGACAGGGTATGATACGCAGTATTTT. Its translation: CASSTTGTGYDTQYF. This sequence joins TRBV5-1 and TRBJ2-3, with 9 bases that match TRBD1. V was pared by 4 bases and J by 6 bases, with 9 bases of the junction left unmatched. Germline assignment: CDR1 SGHRS and CDR2 YFSETQ. The CDR3 covers 15 residues.

The chain has TRBV7-6 and TRBJ2-5, with D hard to call. Trimming took off 5 bases at V and 4 bases at J, with 11 bases between the two ends. The CDR3 has 13 amino acids. The germline V gene encodes CDR1 SGHVS and CDR2 FNYEAQ. CDR3 sequence reads: CASSREGRETQYF. The CDR3 DNA follows: TGTGCCAGCAGCCGCGAAGGGCGAGAGACCCAGTACTTC.

The chain carries TRBV29-1 and TRBJ2-7; D is perhaps TRBD2 (6 bases). V was cut by 5 bases and J by 4 bases, with 24 bases left in between. Germline V gene lookup returns CDR1 SQVTM and CDR2 ANQGSEA. The CDR3 extends over 16 amino acids. In DNA, the CDR3 is TGCAGCGTTCGATCCATCGGAGGTGTAGGAGGGTACGAGCAGTACTTC. The encoded protein is CSVRSIGGVGGYEQYF.

V usage is TRBV10-3 and J usage is TRBJ1-6; perhaps TRBD1 as D (5 bases). Germline lookup yields CDR1 ENHRY and CDR2 SYGVKD. Trimming pared 11 bases from V and 4 bases from J, leaving 12 bases between. The CDR3 totals 13 residues. The DNA for the CDR3 is TGTGCCGCGCACAGGAATTATAATTCACCCCTCCACTTT. Protein sequence: CAAHRNYNSPLHF.

CDR3 region: CASSSVRRTYEQYF. CDR3 nucleotides: TGTGCCAGCAGCTCCGTCCGGAGGACCTACGAGCAGTACTTC. V is TRBV11-2 and J is TRBJ2-7; weak D call: TRBD2 (5 bases). CDR1 SGHAT and CDR2 FQNNGV come from the germline V gene. The V end lost 4 bases, the J end lost 2 bases, and 12 bases lay between the germline ends. The CDR3 has 14 residues.

The V call is TRBV10-3, the J call TRBJ2-3; 10 positions match TRBD1. Trimming removed 5 bases from V and 5 bases from J; junction bases left unmatched: 4. CDR3 length equals 14 residues. CDR1 ENHRY and CDR2 SYGVKD come from the germline V gene. The CDR3, as DNA: TGTGCCATCAGTTTTGGGACAGGGGAAGATACGCAGTATTTT. It specifies CAISFGTGEDTQYF.